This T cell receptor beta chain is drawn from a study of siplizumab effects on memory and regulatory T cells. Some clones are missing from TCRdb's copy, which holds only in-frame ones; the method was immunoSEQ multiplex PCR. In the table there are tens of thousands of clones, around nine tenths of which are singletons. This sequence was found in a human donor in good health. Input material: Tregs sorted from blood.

The CDR3 here is CATSRVGGTNTGELFF. As DNA, the CDR3 is TGTGCCACCAGCCGAGTGGGCGGGACGAACACCGGGGAGCTGTTTTTT. V and J are TRBV15 and TRBJ2-2; D might be TRBD2 (6 bases). V was pared by 5 bases and J by 0 bases, with 13 bases between. The CDR3 length is 16 residues. Germline-derived CDR1 and CDR2 are LNHNV and YYDKDF (reference sequence).